These 15 T cell receptor beta chains came from one sample sequenced in a study of T cell changes during pregnancy in multiple sclerosis. Method: immunoSEQ multiplex PCR; TCRdb's copy keeps in-frame clones and lacks some. This table holds approximately 94,000 clones, 92% found once. The sample was peripheral blood, taken after pregnancy. Receptors were obtained from a female donor with multiple sclerosis, enrolled in a pregnancy study.

J is TRBJ2-5 and V is TRBV7-6, with D perhaps TRBD2 (6 bases). Between the trimmed V and J ends, which lost 4 bases and 5 bases, there was a span of 20 bases. The length of the CDR3 is 16 residues. Germline V CDR1 and CDR2: SGHVS, FNYEAQ. CDR3 coding DNA: TGTGCCAGCAGCTCACGACTAGACCCAAGTGGGGAGACCCAGTACTTC. Its protein product is CASSSRLDPSGETQYF.

The genes are TRBV6-1 and TRBJ2-1; unclear D gene. With 9 bases removed from V and 8 bases from J, the gap between germline ends came to 14 bases. This CDR3 spans 12 amino acids. The germline CDR1 and CDR2 sequences are MNHNS and SASEGT. The CDR3 DNA reads as TGTGCCAGTACTGCCCGCGGCTATGAGCAGTTCTTC. Amino acid sequence: CASTARGYEQFF.

The chain combines TRBV5-1 with TRBJ1-2, with 9 bases identical to TRBD1. V trimming: 4 bases; J trimming: 8 bases; junction bases outside the gene matches: 6. Germline V CDR1 and CDR2: SGHRS, YFSETQ. The CDR3 runs 13 residues. The DNA of the CDR3 is TGCGCCAGCAGCGGTACAGGGGGCTGGGGCTACACCTTC. It codes for CASSGTGGWGYTF. Complete variable domain (other parts from reference TRBV5-1 and TRBJ1-2): KAGVTQTPRYLIKTRGQQVTLSCSPISGHRSVSWYQQTPGQGLQFLFEYFSETQRNKGNFPGRFSGRQFSNSRSEMNVSTLELGDSALYLCASSGTGGWGYTFGSGTRLTVV.

The CDR3 DNA sequence: TGTGCCAGCAGCTCAGCCGGGACTAGCAAAGAGACCCAGTACTTC. Translation: CASSSAGTSKETQYF. This chain uses TRBV7-9 with TRBJ2-5; the match to TRBD2 covers 9 bases. Germline V gives CDR1 SEHNR, CDR2 FQNEAQ (reference sequence). V trimming: 4 bases; J trimming: 3 bases; junction bases outside the gene matches: 6. This CDR3 contains 15 residues.

J is TRBJ1-1 and V is TRBV11-2; tentatively, D is TRBD1 (6 bases). This CDR3 is built from 13 residues. Germline V CDR1 and CDR2: SGHAT, FQNNGV. V lost 6 bases and J lost 1, with 9 bases in between. The CDR3 loop is CASRSQGNTEAFF. The DNA for the CDR3 is TGTGCCAGCAGGTCACAGGGGAACACTGAAGCTTTCTTT.

The chain links TRBV4-1 to TRBJ1-2; 12 bases align to TRBD1. The CDR3 sequence is 18 residues long. J gave up 3 bases and V 1 base, and 9 bases lay outside the gene matches. Germline V gives CDR1 MGHRA, CDR2 YSYEKL. CDR3 nucleotides: TGCGCCAGCAGCCAAGTGTGGGACAGGGGGCGCGAGGACTATGGCTACACCTTC. It codes for CASSQVWDRGREDYGYTF.

The rearrangement joins TRBV18 to TRBJ1-2, with TRBD1 matching over 11 bases. The V gene end was trimmed by 2 bases and the J gene end by 7 bases; junction bases not matched to a gene: 0. The CDR3 extends over 13 amino acids. The V gene's germline CDR1 is KGHSH and CDR2 LQKENI. This CDR3 is CASSPGQGAGYTF. The DNA for the CDR3 is TGTGCCAGCTCACCAGGACAGGGGGCTGGCTACACCTTC. The full variable domain, in which reference TRBV18 and TRBJ1-2 provide the parts outside the CDR3, is NAGVMQNPRHLVRRRGQEARLRCSPMKGHSHVYWYRQLPEEGLKFMVYLQKENIIDESGMPKERFSAEFPKEGPSILRIQQVVRGDSAAYFCASSPGQGAGYTFGSGTRLTVV.

The CDR3 bases are TGTGCCAGCGAGTACGAAGCAACTAATGAAAAACTGTTTTTT. Translation gives CASEYEATNEKLFF. The chain has TRBV2 and TRBJ1-4; D uncertain. The V and J ends lost 8 bases and 0 bases respectively, with 10 bases between them. This CDR3 comprises 14 residues. The V gene's germline CDR1 is SNHLY and CDR2 FYNNEI.

The rearrangement joins TRBV7-6 to TRBJ1-5; D perhaps matches TRBD1 (6 bases). The CDR3 has 15 amino acids. Trimming removed 6 bases from V and 5 bases from J, with 17 bases in between. CDR1 is SGHVS and CDR2 is FNYEAQ in the germline V gene. The CDR3 DNA is TGTGCCAGCAGTCACTCCAGGACAGCCGATCAGCCCCAGCATTTT. Translated: CASSHSRTADQPQHF.

The sample holds one count of this clone. The J gene is TRBJ1-6, the V gene TRBV4-3; D gene uncertain. Germline V gene sequence: CDR1 LGHNA, CDR2 YSLEER. V dropped 1 base and J dropped 8 bases, with 9 bases sitting between them. The CDR3 extends over 14 amino acids. The CDR3 DNA follows: TGCGCCAGCAGCCAAGGGTTCGGGGATTCACCCCTCCACTTT. This gives the protein CASSQGFGDSPLHF.

The chain employs TRBV18 and TRBJ2-7, with a tentative D call TRBD1 (5 bases). Germline CDR1 KGHSH, CDR2 LQKENI. Deletions cut 1 base from V and 3 bases from J, with 22 bases between. This CDR3 spans 18 amino acids. The CDR3: CASSPLSGHSTAHYEQYF. The CDR3 DNA is TGTGCCAGCTCACCACTTTCAGGGCACTCCACTGCACACTACGAGCAGTACTTC.

The gene calls are TRBV6-4 and TRBJ2-2; the D is unclear. This CDR3 is 14 amino acids long. With 3 bases removed from V and 2 bases from J, the gap between germline ends came to 7 bases. Germline assignment: CDR1 MRHNA and CDR2 SNTAGT. This CDR3 reads CASSDDSNTGELFF. CDR3 coding DNA: TGTGCCAGCAGTGATGATAGCAACACCGGGGAGCTGTTTTTT.

The chain is built from TRBV6-5 and TRBJ1-2; perhaps TRBD1 as D (5 bases). V lost 0 bases to trimming and J lost 4 bases, with 12 bases between them. Germline V CDR1 and CDR2: MNHEY, SVGAGI. The CDR3 covers 15 residues. The CDR3 DNA sequence: TGTGCCAGCAGTTACTCCGTCCCCGGGGGCTATGGCTACACCTTC. This codes for CASSYSVPGGYGYTF.

The chain uses TRBV4-1 and TRBJ1-1, with D possibly being TRBD1 (5 bases). CDR1 is MGHRA and CDR2 is YSYEKL in the germline V gene. The V end lost 0 bases, the J end lost 5 bases, and 13 bases lay between the germline ends. The CDR3 extends over 15 amino acids. The CDR3 coding sequence is TGCGCCAGCAGCCAAGATACGCGGGGGTGGACTGAAGCTTTCTTT. As protein: CASSQDTRGWTEAFF.

This clone appeared once. This chain links TRBV2 with TRBJ1-2; 9 nucleotides agree with TRBD1. Germline-derived CDR1 and CDR2 are SNHLY and FYNNEI. CDR3 length equals 14 residues. J lost 8 bases, V lost 7 bases, and 11 bases had no gene match. CDR3 sequence (DNA): TGTGCCAGCATACTACCGGGACAGGGTTTCGGCTACACCTTC. This translates into CASILPGQGFGYTF.